Presented here are 6 T cell receptor beta chains from one specimen sequenced in a study of blood T cell repertoires in COVID-19. Method: immunoSEQ multiplex PCR; TCRdb's copy keeps in-frame clones and lacks some. The sample lists about 380,000 clones, around 84% occurring once. The sequencing input was peripheral blood. These receptors were obtained from a woman under 30 with acute or convalescent COVID-19.

J is TRBJ1-3 and V is TRBV9; D is unresolved. CDR3 length: 13 residues. Trimming cost V 0 bases and J 4 bases, with 5 bases left between them. Germline CDR1 SGDLS, CDR2 YYNGEE. The CDR3 DNA is TGTGCCAGCAGCGTAGCGGGGGGAAACACCATATATTTT. It codes for CASSVAGGNTIYF.

The J gene is TRBJ2-7, the V gene TRBV3-1 (or the pseudogene TRBV3-2); 7 bases match TRBD1. V was pared by 4 bases and J by 3 bases, with 6 bases of the junction left unmatched. Germline assignment: CDR1 LGHDT and CDR2 YNNKEL (reference sequence). There are 14 residues in the CDR3. The CDR3 DNA follows: TGTGCCAGCAGCCTTCCGGGACAGAACTACGAGCAGTACTTC. Its translation: CASSLPGQNYEQYF.

The sample holds one count of this clone. The V and J genes are TRBV28 and TRBJ1-4; TRBD1 aligns across 7 bases. CDR1 and CDR2 from the germline V gene are MDHEN and SYDVKM. J gave up 5 bases and V 3 bases, and 3 bases lay outside the gene matches. The CDR3 extends over 14 amino acids. CDR3 bases: TGTGCCAGCAGTTTCGGGACAGAAAATGAAAAACTGTTTTTT. Translating it yields CASSFGTENEKLFF.

V gene TRBV9 combines with J gene TRBJ2-4, with TRBD2 matching 7 bases. Looked up from germline, CDR1 is SGDLS and CDR2 is YYNGEE. The CDR3 totals 16 residues. The ends lost 0 bases at V and 3 bases at J; junction bases unmatched: 6. CDR3: CASSVGGGSSKNIQYF. The CDR3 DNA is TGTGCCAGCAGCGTAGGCGGCGGGAGCAGCAAAAACATTCAGTACTTC.

V and J are TRBV2 and TRBJ1-1, with a tentative D call TRBD1 (6 bases). Germline loops: CDR1 SNHLY, CDR2 FYNNEI. Trimming took off 10 bases at V and 3 bases at J, with 12 bases between the two ends. This CDR3 has 12 residues. The CDR3 DNA follows: TGTGCCAATTTAGGGGGTGACACTGAAGCTTTCTTT. It codes for CANLGGDTEAFF.

The chain uses TRBV9 and TRBJ1-4; 11 positions agree with TRBD1. V was clipped by 3 bases and J by 6 bases; unmatched bases: 7. This CDR3 is 16 amino acids long. Germline V gene lookup returns CDR1 SGDLS and CDR2 YYNGEE. CDR3 in amino acids: CASSAGQGAEDEKLFF. In DNA, the CDR3 is TGTGCCAGCAGCGCCGGACAGGGGGCGGAGGATGAAAAACTGTTTTTT.